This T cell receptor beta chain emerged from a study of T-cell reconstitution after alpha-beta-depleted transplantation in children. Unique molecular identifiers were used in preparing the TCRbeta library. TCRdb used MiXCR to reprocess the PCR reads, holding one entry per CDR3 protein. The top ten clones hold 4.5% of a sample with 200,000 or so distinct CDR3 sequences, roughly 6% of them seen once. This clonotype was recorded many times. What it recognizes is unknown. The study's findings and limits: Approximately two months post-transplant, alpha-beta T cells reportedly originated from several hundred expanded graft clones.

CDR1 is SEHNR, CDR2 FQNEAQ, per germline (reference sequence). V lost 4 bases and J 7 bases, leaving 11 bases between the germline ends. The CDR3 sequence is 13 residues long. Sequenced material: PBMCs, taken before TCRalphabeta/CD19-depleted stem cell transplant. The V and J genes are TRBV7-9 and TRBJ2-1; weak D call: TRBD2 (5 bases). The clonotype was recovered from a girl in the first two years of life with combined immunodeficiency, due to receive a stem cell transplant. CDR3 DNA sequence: TGTGCCAGCAGCTCTAGGACTGGAAATGAGCAGTTCTTC. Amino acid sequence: CASSSRTGNEQFF.